This T cell receptor (beta chain) was found in a study of OX40 agonist ivuxolimab in advanced cancers. The CDR3 covers 16 residues. The germline V gene has CDR1 MGHRA and CDR2 YSYEKL. The J segment lost 4 bases and the V segment lost 4 bases, leaving 4 bases of the junction unmatched. Autoimmune disease history or systemic immunosuppression excluded patients. Measured with immunoSEQ multiplex PCR; TCRdb has only the in-frame clones, and not every one. The sample shows over 55,000 clones, about 84% of them seen only once. The chain has TRBV4-1 and TRBJ2-3; 14 nucleotides line up with TRBD2. The sequence was collected from an adult with an advanced solid tumor such as melanoma, head and neck, liver or kidney cancer. Sequencing used CD4+ or CD8+ T cells sorted from blood, obtained in a trial of the OX40 agonist ivuxolimab. The chain's CDR3 is CASSRGLAGAADTQYF. The CDR3, as DNA: TGCGCCAGCAGCCGGGGACTAGCGGGAGCTGCAGATACGCAGTATTTT.